Listed below are T cell receptor beta chains from one sample, sequenced in a study of neurological immune-mediated disorders. From the 5' RACE reads, TCRdb called clonotypes with MiXCR, one entry per CDR3 protein. The table shows tens of thousands of distinct CDR3 sequences, with 3.8% occurring only once. Sequencing used PBMCs. The source is a man aged 60 to 75 with multiple sclerosis. Both conserved end residues are part of each CDR3. The D gene is left open where the match is weak. Clone size appears in some rows only: once, few, many, or a class for an expanded clone.

D gene	clone size	V gene	J gene	CDR3 protein	CDR3 DNA
-	-	TRBV24-1	TRBJ1-2	CATSDPGVLYGYTF	TGTGCCACCAGTGATCCGGGAGTCCTATATGGCTACACCTTC
-	many	TRBV20-1	TRBJ2-1	CSATHPETTGYNEQFF	TGCAGTGCTACGCACCCAGAGACCACCGGCTACAATGAGCAGTTCTTC
-	many	TRBV2	TRBJ2-7	CASSEAQGAVEQYF	TGTGCCAGCAGTGAAGCGCAGGGAGCCGTCGAGCAGTACTTC
-	many	TRBV27	TRBJ1-2	CASSLIGTYGYTF	TGTGCCAGCAGTTTAATAGGGACCTATGGCTACACCTTC
TRBD1	many	TRBV5-4	TRBJ2-7	CASSAQPGTAIEEQYF	TGTGCCAGCAGCGCGCAACCCGGGACAGCGATTGAGGAGCAGTACTTC
TRBD1	many	TRBV7-6	TRBJ2-7	CASSPGVGTGAYEQYF	TGTGCCAGCAGCCCAGGAGTCGGGACAGGGGCGTACGAGCAGTACTTC
TRBD1	many	TRBV10-2	TRBJ2-3	CAIRPGQGSGTQYF	TGCGCCATCCGACCGGGACAGGGATCCGGCACGCAGTATTTT
-	many	TRBV20-1	TRBJ1-1	CSARVGMWGNTEAFF	TGCAGTGCTAGAGTAGGGATGTGGGGCAACACTGAAGCTTTCTTT
-	few	TRBV29-1	TRBJ1-2	CSVGSNPNYGYTF	TGCAGCGTTGGGAGTAACCCTAACTATGGCTACACCTTC
TRBD1	many	TRBV12-3/TRBV12-4	TRBJ2-7	CASSRLTGPSSEQYF	TGTGCCAGCAGCAGATTGACAGGGCCCTCCAGCGAGCAGTACTTC
-	many	TRBV5-1	TRBJ1-1	CASSLALGPSDTEAFF	TGCGCCAGCAGCTTGGCCCTCGGGCCCAGCGACACTGAAGCTTTCTTT
-	-	TRBV5-6	TRBJ2-4	CASSLMYTGAKNIQYF	TGTGCCAGCAGCCTGATGTATACCGGGGCCAAAAACATTCAGTACTTC
-	many	TRBV5-1	TRBJ1-2	CASSFLLNYGYTF	TGCGCCAGCAGCTTTCTCCTCAACTATGGCTACACCTTC
TRBD1	many	TRBV27	TRBJ1-2	CASSFRATGIAYGYTF	TGTGCCAGCAGTTTTAGGGCGACAGGGATAGCCTATGGCTACACCTTC
TRBD2	many	TRBV27	TRBJ2-2	CASKTSGRTSTGELFF	TGTGCCAGCAAGACTAGCGGGAGGACATCCACCGGGGAGCTGTTTTTT
-	many	TRBV20-1	TRBJ2-1	CSARVLGASSYNEQFF	TGCAGTGCTAGAGTACTCGGGGCTAGCTCCTACAATGAGCAGTTCTTC
-	many	TRBV5-6	TRBJ2-1	CASSLLLNEQFF	TGTGCCAGCAGCTTGTTGCTTAATGAGCAGTTCTTC
-	many	TRBV7-3	TRBJ1-5	CASSPKADQPQHF	TGTGCCAGCAGCCCCAAGGCGGATCAGCCCCAGCATTTT
-	few	TRBV20-1	TRBJ2-3	CRGAALQSSTDTQYF	TGCAGAGGAGCGGCCCTCCAATCTAGCACAGATACGCAGTATTTT
TRBD2	many	TRBV5-1	TRBJ2-7	CASSWASGGLYEQYF	TGCGCCAGCAGCTGGGCTAGCGGGGGACTATACGAGCAGTACTTC
TRBD1	medium-sized	TRBV20-1	TRBJ1-1	CSVSRTGAATEAFF	TGCAGTGTTTCGAGAACAGGGGCTGCGACTGAAGCTTTCTTT
-	many	TRBV14	TRBJ2-1	CASSPPPGGANEQFF	TGTGCCAGCAGCCCCCCCCCGGGTGGGGCCAATGAGCAGTTCTTC
TRBD1	many	TRBV10-3	TRBJ2-4	CAISDYSGGVQNIQYF	TGTGCCATCAGCGACTACTCAGGGGGCGTCCAAAACATTCAGTACTTC
TRBD2	many	TRBV18	TRBJ2-5	CASSQRTLAGQVMETQYF	TGTGCCAGCTCACAACGTACATTAGCGGGGCAGGTGATGGAGACCCAGTACTTC
TRBD2	many	TRBV20-1	TRBJ2-7	CSARTSGGEQYF	TGCAGTGCCCGGACTAGCGGGGGGGAGCAGTACTTC
-	many	TRBV2	TRBJ2-7	CASGDADYEQYF	TGTGCCAGCGGGGACGCAGACTACGAGCAGTACTTC
-	many	TRBV5-1	TRBJ1-5	CASSLEPSRNQPQHF	TGCGCCAGCAGCTTGGAACCAAGTCGCAATCAGCCCCAGCATTTT
-	many	TRBV6-1	TRBJ2-1	CASTFGSWEFF	TGTGCCAGCACTTTTGGGAGTTGGGAGTTCTTC
TRBD2	many	TRBV10-2	TRBJ2-1	CASSVGLAGVAEQFF	TGCGCCAGCAGTGTAGGGCTAGCGGGGGTGGCGGAGCAGTTCTTC
-	many	TRBV24-1	TRBJ1-1	CATSDPGQPTAFF	TGTGCCACCAGTGACCCCGGACAGCCGACAGCTTTCTTT
TRBD1	many	TRBV12-3/TRBV12-4	TRBJ2-1	CASSFSGGDRFEQFF	TGTGCCAGCAGTTTCTCAGGGGGCGACAGGTTTGAGCAGTTCTTC
TRBD2	few	TRBV18	TRBJ2-7	CASSLFPGGEYEQYF	TGTGCCAGCTCACTATTCCCCGGGGGGGAATACGAGCAGTACTTC